The rows below give T cell receptor beta chains drawn from one sample of a study of vaccination and CD4 T cells after COVID-19. These receptors' targets are unknown. MiXCR, applied by TCRdb to the PCR reads, yields one record per CDR3 protein. Here the sample spans fewer than 15,000 distinct CDR3 sequences, around 47% being singletons. What was sequenced was CD4+ T cells from blood, cultured in vitro. Every receptor here comes from a human donor who had recovered from COVID-19. CDR3s include the opening cysteine and the closing phenylalanine or tryptophan. The D gene is left open where the match is weak. Part of the rows lack a size; the others show once, few, many or a class for expanded clones.

size,D,J,V,DNA,CDR3
few,-,TRBJ1-1,TRBV2,TGTGCCAGCAGTATACAGGGTGAGGAAACTGAAGCTTTCTTT,CASSIQGEETEAFF
few,-,TRBJ2-3,TRBV6-1,TGTGCCAGCGGCGGGACCCCTGCAGATACGCAGTATTTT,CASGGTPADTQYF
few,TRBD2,TRBJ2-1,TRBV20-1,TGCAGTGCTAGAGACTCCGGGACTAGCGTCTACAATGAGCAGTTCTTC,CSARDSGTSVYNEQFF
-,-,TRBJ2-5,TRBV20-1,TGCAGTGCTAGAGTGCAGGGAATGGGGCCCCAAGAGACCCAGTACTTC,CSARVQGMGPQETQYF
few,TRBD1,TRBJ1-6,TRBV7-2,TGTGCCAGCAGCCCACAGGGGGATGGTTCACCCCTCCACTTT,CASSPQGDGSPLHF
-,-,TRBJ2-3,TRBV7-8,TGTGCCAGCACCCAGGGCGGCTACACAGATACGCAGTATTTT,CASTQGGYTDTQYF
-,TRBD2,TRBJ2-7,TRBV7-6,TGTGCCAGCAGCTTTGGGCTCTCGGGGGGGACGGGGGTCTACGAGCAGTACTTC,CASSFGLSGGTGVYEQYF
-,-,TRBJ2-5,TRBV3-1,TGTGCCAGCAGCCAAGACATATCCTACCAAGAGACCCAGTACTTC,CASSQDISYQETQYF
-,TRBD2,TRBJ2-1,TRBV18,TGTGCCAGCTCACCAAATCCGGGACTAGCGGGATTGTACAATGAGCAGTTCTTC,CASSPNPGLAGLYNEQFF
-,TRBD2,TRBJ2-3,TRBV7-2,TGTGCCAGCAGCTTCCGGGGGGGCAGCACAGATACGCAGTATTTT,CASSFRGGSTDTQYF
-,TRBD1,TRBJ1-2,TRBV24-1,TGTGCCACCAGTGATTCCCCGACAGGGGGCTATGGCTACACCTTC,CATSDSPTGGYGYTF
-,-,TRBJ2-3,TRBV18,TGTGCCAGCTCACCCCCGGTAGTCACAGATACGCAGTATTTT,CASSPPVVTDTQYF
-,TRBD2,TRBJ2-1,TRBV11-2,TGTGCCAGCAGCCTATCCCTTAGCGGGAATAGGGATGAGCAGTTCTTC,CASSLSLSGNRDEQFF
-,-,TRBJ2-1,TRBV5-1,TGCGCCAGCAGCTCCGAGGGGGTCGATAGTGAGCAGTTCTTC,CASSSEGVDSEQFF
-,-,TRBJ2-6,TRBV27,TGTGCCAGCAGTTTCAGCTCTGGGGCCAACGTCCTGACTTTC,CASSFSSGANVLTF
few,TRBD1,TRBJ1-6,TRBV20-1,TGCAGTGCTAGAGAACCGACAGGGGCCAATTCACCCCTCCACTTT,CSAREPTGANSPLHF
-,TRBD1,TRBJ1-5,TRBV20-1,TGCAGTGCTCACCCAGGGGGCGGGGGAAGCAATCAGCCCCAGCATTTT,CSAHPGGGGSNQPQHF
few,-,TRBJ1-2,TRBV20-1,TGCAGTGCTCCAACCGGAGGGGCAGTGAGCGGCTACACCTTC,CSAPTGGAVSGYTF
-,-,TRBJ2-7,TRBV5-1,TGCGCCAGCAGCTTGGGAGGGGCGAGTCTGGCTTACGAGCAGTACTTC,CASSLGGASLAYEQYF